This TCR beta chain was captured in a study of T-cell reconstitution after alpha-beta-depleted transplantation in children. Library preparation (for TCRbeta) was performed with unique molecular identifiers. TCRdb independently ran MiXCR on the PCR reads; one entry per CDR3 protein. The data show over 200,000 distinct CDR3 sequences, with approximately 10% seen just once and over 5% held by the top ten. This CDR3 comprises 15 residues. The V gene lost 2 bases and the J gene lost 0 bases, with 8 bases spanning the gap. Germline V gene lookup returns CDR1 LNHNV and CDR2 YYDKDF (reference sequence). The TCR originated in a human donor who donated a stem cell graft to a child with acute lymphoblastic leukemia. The sequencing used PBMCs from the stem cell graft donor, collected from the stem cell graft. V gene TRBV15 combines with J gene TRBJ2-1; TRBD1 might be the D (5 bases). The CDR3 spells CATSRYDSSYNEQFF. CDR3 in DNA: TGTGCCACCAGCAGATATGACAGCTCCTACAATGAGCAGTTCTTC. Supplemented by reference TRBV15 and TRBJ2-1, the full variable domain reads DAMVIQNPRYQVTQFGKPVTLSCSQTLNHNVMYWYQQKSSQAPKLLFHYYDKDFNNEADTPDNFQSRRPNTSFCFLDIRSPGLGDTAMYLCATSRYDSSYNEQFFGPGTRLTVL.